The 32 T cell receptor beta chains below come from one sample, sequenced in a study of blood T cell repertoires in COVID-19. Using immunoSEQ multiplex PCR, the repertoire was profiled, and TCRdb retains in-frame clones only, with some absent. The sample lists under 30,000 clones; roughly 87% were seen once. The sequencing input was peripheral blood. These receptors were taken from a human donor in a cohort sampled during active COVID-19.

V is TRBV7-2 and J is TRBJ2-3, with a weak D call TRBD2 (6 bases). Trimming stripped 5 bases from V and 14 bases from J, with 20 bases between. Germline V CDR1 and CDR2: SGHTA, FQGNSA. This CDR3 is 13 amino acids long. The DNA of the CDR3 is TGTGCCAGCAGCCCTACGGGGGACTCCCTCATGTATTTT. Protein: CASSPTGDSLMYF.

V and J are TRBV4-2 and TRBJ1-2; 8 positions match TRBD1. The CDR3 totals 15 residues. The germline CDR1 and CDR2 sequences are LGHNA and YNFKEQ. J lost 2 bases, V lost 3 bases, and 5 bases had no gene match. CDR3 bases: TGTGCCAGCAGCCATCCGGGACAGGCGAACTATGGCTACACCTTC. It encodes CASSHPGQANYGYTF.

The V gene is TRBV2, the J gene TRBJ2-1; no reliable D call. Germline V gene sequence: CDR1 SNHLY, CDR2 FYNNEI. The CDR3 consists of 14 residues. The V end lost 7 bases, the J end lost 4 bases, and 14 bases lay between the germline ends. CDR3 region: CASKTQAHYNEQFF. The CDR3 DNA reads as TGTGCCAGCAAAACGCAGGCTCATTACAATGAGCAGTTCTTC.

V usage is TRBV4-1 and J usage is TRBJ1-1, with D tentatively TRBD1 (5 bases). The length of the CDR3 is 14 residues. The V end lost 0 bases, the J end lost 5 bases, and 10 bases lay between the germline ends. CDR1 and CDR2 from the germline V gene are MGHRA and YSYEKL. The CDR3 nucleotides read TGCGCCAGCAGCCAAGATCAGGGATTGACTGAAGCTTTCTTT. Amino acids: CASSQDQGLTEAFF.

J is TRBJ2-6 and V is TRBV5-6; D remains unclear. The CDR3 has 15 amino acids. Germline CDR1 SGHDT, CDR2 YYEEEE. The ends were cut back, 2 bases at V and 0 bases at J, with 6 bases in the middle. Here the CDR3 DNA reads TGTGCCAGCAGCTTAGGAGCCTCTGGGGCCAACGTCCTGACTTTC. Encoded protein: CASSLGASGANVLTF.

The rearrangement uses TRBV6-2 or TRBV6-3 and TRBJ2-1; a weak D match, TRBD1 (6 bases). With 6 bases removed from V and 8 bases from J, the gap between germline ends came to 20 bases. Germline V gene data show CDR1 as MNHEY and CDR2 as SVGEGT. CDR3 length: 15 amino acids. CDR3 sequence reads: CASSSPLQGIYEQFF. DNA of the CDR3: TGTGCCAGCAGCTCCCCCCTACAGGGTATCTATGAGCAGTTCTTC.

This chain connects TRBV7-9 to TRBJ2-2; TRBD1 agrees at 7 bases. V was clipped by 1 base and J by 6 bases; unmatched bases: 11. This CDR3 contains 17 residues. CDR1 is SEHNR, CDR2 FQNEAQ, per germline (reference sequence). The DNA for the CDR3 is TGTGCCAGCAGCTTAGTCTCGGGACAGATCATGGCCGGGGAGCTGTTTTTT. The encoded protein is CASSLVSGQIMAGELFF.

The J gene is TRBJ2-1, the V gene TRBV6-2 or TRBV6-3, with 10 nucleotides matching TRBD2. Trimming removed 4 bases from V and 10 bases from J; junction bases left unmatched: 1. The CDR3 runs to 12 residues. Germline V gene data show CDR1 as MNHEY and CDR2 as SVGEGT. Here the CDR3 DNA reads TGTGCCAGCAGTTCACTAGCGGGAGAGCAGTTCTTC. This codes for CASSSLAGEQFF.

This chain connects TRBV2 to TRBJ2-3, with a tentative D call TRBD2 (6 bases). Germline V gene data show CDR1 as SNHLY and CDR2 as FYNNEI. The CDR3 has 17 residues. V lost 8 bases to trimming and J lost 3 bases, with 24 bases between them. CDR3 in DNA: TGTGCCAGCCGGAGGGGAGTGGCCCAATGGGGGACAGATACGCAGTATTTT. This sequence encodes CASRRGVAQWGTDTQYF. Full variable domain (missing parts from reference TRBV2 and TRBJ2-3): EPEVTQTPSHQVTQMGQEVILRCVPISNHLYFYWYRQILGQKVEFLVSFYNNEISEKSEIFDDQFSVERPDGSNFTLKIRSTKLEDSAMYFCASRRGVAQWGTDTQYFGPGTRLTVL.

This chain links TRBV2 with TRBJ2-7, with 13 bases identical to TRBD2. The CDR3 has 15 residues. The germline V gene has CDR1 SNHLY and CDR2 FYNNEI. The trim removed 2 bases at V and 6 bases at J, leaving 4 bases unmatched. The CDR3 spells CASSERLAGGSEQYF. For the CDR3, the DNA is TGTGCCAGCAGTGAAAGACTAGCGGGAGGCTCCGAGCAGTACTTC.

There are a few counts of this clone. This chain uses TRBV29-1 with TRBJ2-3; 7 positions agree with TRBD2. V dropped 6 bases and J dropped 2; count of bases not matched to a gene: 17. The germline CDR1 and CDR2 sequences are SQVTM and ANQGSEA. This CDR3 is 17 amino acids long. In DNA, the CDR3 is TGCAGCGTCGGGCCTCGGTCAGCGGGGATTAACACAGATACGCAGTATTTT. This sequence encodes CSVGPRSAGINTDTQYF.

The rearrangement uses TRBV11-2 and TRBJ1-2; perhaps TRBD1 as D (6 bases). The CDR3 sequence is 14 residues long. Germline assignment: CDR1 SGHAT and CDR2 FQNNGV. V lost 5 bases to trimming and J lost 7 bases, with 17 bases between them. The CDR3 region is CASSLGPGVAGYTF. CDR3 nucleotide sequence: TGTGCCAGCAGCCTGGGCCCAGGGGTGGCTGGCTACACCTTC.

The gene calls are TRBV30 and TRBJ2-5; weak D call: TRBD2 (6 bases). Between the trimmed V and J ends, which lost 4 bases and 0 bases, there was a span of 12 bases. The germline V gene has CDR1 GTSNPN and CDR2 SVGIG (reference sequence). This CDR3 has 14 amino acids. CDR3 sequence reads: CAWTGTLYQETQYF. The CDR3 coding sequence is TGTGCCTGGACCGGGACTTTGTACCAAGAGACCCAGTACTTC.

The chain has TRBV14 and TRBJ2-1; 7 nucleotides align to TRBD2. The CDR3 has 18 residues. The junction had 10 bases not matched to a gene; V was cut back by 0 bases and J by 2 bases. Germline loops: CDR1 SGHDN, CDR2 FVKESK. The CDR3 loop is CASSQDIGAGAPYNEQFF. CDR3 coding DNA: TGTGCCAGCAGCCAAGATATAGGGGCGGGAGCCCCCTACAATGAGCAGTTCTTC.

V and J are TRBV21-1 and TRBJ2-7; the table gives TRBD2 as D, unverified against the DNA. TRBV21-1 is a recognized pseudogene. The CDR3 totals 18 residues. The CDR3 reads CATPRHGNCPRDSDEQYF. CDR3 DNA: TGTGCCACCCCCCGACATGGAAACTGTCCCCGAGATAGCGACGAGCAGTACTTC.

The J gene is TRBJ1-2, the V gene TRBV20-1; no reliable D call. The length of the CDR3 is 10 residues. Germline V gene sequence: CDR1 DFQATT, CDR2 SNEGSKA (reference sequence). Deletions cut 4 bases from V and 5 bases from J, with 5 bases between. The chain's CDR3 is CSAKAYGYTF. The CDR3 DNA follows: TGCAGTGCTAAAGCGTATGGCTACACCTTC.

The chain has TRBV18 and TRBJ2-3, with TRBD2 identical over 7 bases. Looked up from germline, CDR1 is KGHSH and CDR2 is LQKENI. Trimming removed 3 bases from V and 0 bases from J; junction bases left unmatched: 0. The CDR3 sequence is 14 residues long. The CDR3 DNA is TGTGCCAGCTCACCCGGGAGGAGCACAGATACGCAGTATTTT. Amino acid sequence: CASSPGRSTDTQYF.

The chain couples TRBV5-6 to TRBJ1-6; tentatively, D is TRBD1 (5 bases). Germline CDR1 reads SGHDT; CDR2 reads YYEEEE. Trimming removed 2 bases at V and 10 bases at J, with 16 bases between. This CDR3 has 15 amino acids. DNA of the CDR3: TGTGCCAGCAGCTTTTTAAACGACAGATACTCACCCCTCCACTTT. Translation: CASSFLNDRYSPLHF.

The chain has TRBV10-3 and TRBJ1-1; the D gene is possibly TRBD1 (6 bases). The germline V gene encodes CDR1 ENHRY and CDR2 SYGVKD. CDR3 length equals 16 residues. V was cut by 0 bases and J by 0 bases, with 11 bases left in between. In nucleotides, the CDR3 is TGTGCCATCAGTGAGTCGTTGGGGACAATGAACACTGAAGCTTTCTTT. Encoded protein: CAISESLGTMNTEAFF.

The CDR3 coding sequence is TGTGCCAGCAGCTTGTCCCCCGGGACAGACAATGAGCAGTTCTTC. Protein sequence: CASSLSPGTDNEQFF. This chain uses TRBV5-5 with TRBJ2-1, with TRBD1 matching 7 bases. V lost 1 base to trimming and J lost 5 bases; unmatched junction nucleotides: 6. Germline V CDR1 and CDR2: SGHKS, YYEKEE (reference sequence). The CDR3 covers 15 residues.

In its sample, this clone was seen a few times. The J gene is TRBJ1-2, the V gene TRBV7-9; D call uncertain. This CDR3 has 13 residues. The V and J ends lost 5 bases and 4 bases respectively, with 11 bases between them. Germline assignment: CDR1 SEHNR and CDR2 FQNEAQ (reference sequence). In DNA, the CDR3 is TGTGCCAGCAGCCCGGGATCGGTCTATGGCTACACCTTC. Its protein is CASSPGSVYGYTF. The full variable domain, with the rest looked up from reference TRBV7-9 and TRBJ1-2, is DTGVSQNPRHKITKRGQNVTFRCDPISEHNRLYWYRQTLGQGPEFLTYFQNEAQLEKSRLLSDRFSAERPKGSFSTLEIQRTEQGDSAMYLCASSPGSVYGYTFGSGTRLTVV.

V gene TRBV14 combines with J gene TRBJ2-3; the D is unclear. This CDR3 contains 12 residues. The V end was cut by 4 bases, the J end by 3 bases, with 5 bases between. CDR1 and CDR2 (germline): SGHDN, FVKESK. CDR3 sequence reads: CASSPQTDTQYF. The CDR3 nucleotides read TGTGCCAGCAGCCCACAGACAGATACGCAGTATTTT.

This chain joins TRBV6-5 and TRBJ1-3, with D perhaps TRBD1 (6 bases). CDR1 is MNHEY and CDR2 is SVGAGI in the germline V gene. The CDR3 extends over 15 amino acids. V lost 6 bases and J 0 bases, leaving 12 bases between the germline ends. CDR3 coding DNA: TGTGCCAGCAGCGCAACAGGGCTCTCTGGAAACACCATATATTTT. This sequence encodes CASSATGLSGNTIYF.

The chain is built from TRBV30 and TRBJ1-3, with D unresolved. CDR3 length: 13 amino acids. V shed 0 bases and J shed 3 bases, with 6 bases lying between them. CDR1 GTSNPN and CDR2 SVGIG come from the germline V gene (reference sequence). Here the CDR3 reads CAWSVTGGNTIYF. In nucleotides, the CDR3 is TGTGCCTGGAGTGTAACTGGTGGAAACACCATATATTTT.

The chain uses TRBV5-1 and TRBJ2-7; 10 bases align to TRBD2. Germline CDR1 SGHRS, CDR2 YFSETQ. V shed 4 bases and J 0 bases; nucleotides not matched to a gene: 7. The CDR3 extends over 16 amino acids. The CDR3 protein is CASSKTGTSASYEQYF. For the CDR3, the DNA is TGCGCCAGCAGCAAAACCGGGACTAGCGCCTCCTACGAGCAGTACTTC.

The chain uses TRBV10-3 and TRBJ1-6; a weak D match, TRBD1 (5 bases). Germline lookup yields CDR1 ENHRY and CDR2 SYGVKD. This CDR3 is 14 amino acids long. V gave up 3 bases and J gave up 7 bases, with 10 bases separating them. In DNA, the CDR3 is TGTGCCATCAGTGATTGGGGGGGGAATTCACCCCTCCACTTT. Translating gives CAISDWGGNSPLHF.

This clone has a handful of counts. The chain has TRBV2 and TRBJ1-5; no definite D call. The CDR3 totals 14 residues. Germline V gene sequence: CDR1 SNHLY, CDR2 FYNNEI. The germline V and J ends were trimmed by 2 bases and 0 bases, with 5 bases remaining between them. CDR3: CASSEIYSNQPQHF. CDR3 nucleotide sequence: TGTGCCAGCAGTGAAATATATAGCAATCAGCCCCAGCATTTT.

This sequence joins TRBV5-1 and TRBJ2-3; 9 nucleotides match TRBD2. V trimming: 1 base; J trimming: 0 bases; junction bases outside the gene matches: 6. CDR3 size: 17 residues. Looked up from germline, CDR1 is SGHRS and CDR2 is YFSETQ. This chain's CDR3 is CASSLSPSGASTDTQYF. The DNA for the CDR3 is TGCGCCAGCAGCTTGAGCCCTAGCGGGGCCAGCACAGATACGCAGTATTTT.

This rearrangement joins TRBV12-3 or TRBV12-4 to TRBJ1-1; D is unresolved. CDR3 size: 12 residues. The ends were cut back, 3 bases at V and 1 base at J, with 3 bases in the middle. The CDR3 here is CASSFKNTEAFF. CDR3 bases: TGTGCCAGCAGTTTTAAGAACACTGAAGCTTTCTTT.

The chain combines TRBV2 with TRBJ2-5, with 7 bases matching TRBD2. The CDR3 length is 13 residues. The V and J ends lost 6 bases and 4 bases, in that order; junction bases with no gene match: 5. CDR1 SNHLY and CDR2 FYNNEI come from the germline V gene. CDR3 loop: CASRKTSPETQYF. The CDR3 bases are TGTGCCAGCAGAAAGACTAGCCCAGAGACCCAGTACTTC.

V is TRBV6-6 and J is TRBJ1-2; 11 bases fit TRBD1. The CDR3 contains 14 residues. V shed 5 bases, J shed 9 bases, and the junction held 8 bases outside the gene matches. Germline V CDR1 and CDR2: MNHNY, SVGAGI (reference sequence). CDR3 amino acids: CASSPSGQGGSYTF. DNA for the CDR3: TGTGCCAGCAGTCCGTCGGGACAGGGGGGAAGCTACACCTTC.

The J gene is TRBJ2-7, the V gene TRBV6-5, with 12 bases fitting TRBD2. V lost 5 bases and J lost 7; bases outside the gene matches: 6. This CDR3 is built from 14 residues. Germline V gives CDR1 MNHEY, CDR2 SVGAGI. CDR3 region: CASSRLAGEIEQYF. Here the CDR3 DNA reads TGTGCCAGCAGTCGACTAGCGGGAGAAATAGAGCAGTACTTC.